The 31 T cell receptor beta chains below come from one sample, sequenced in a study of cytomegalovirus exposure and HLA in healthy donors. PCR employed 60 Vbeta and 13 Jbeta primers. TCRdb's copy holds only in-frame clones and misses some; the assay was immunoSEQ multiplex PCR. The sample carries roughly 120,000 clones, 86% recorded once. Sample: PBMCs. These receptors were collected from a man aged 35-49 years in good health and CMV-seronegative.

The V call is TRBV4-2, the J call TRBJ2-1; 8 bases match TRBD2. V lost 4 bases, J lost 8 bases, and 7 bases stayed unmatched. CDR3 size: 14 residues. Germline V gene data show CDR1 as LGHNA and CDR2 as YNFKEQ. The chain's CDR3 is CASSPRGGGDEQFF. CDR3 DNA: TGTGCCAGCAGCCCCCGGGGGGGAGGCGATGAGCAGTTCTTC.

For this clone: Within the sample, other DNA sequences also encode this same CDR3. The chain carries TRBV27 and TRBJ1-1, with 8 bases identical to TRBD1. The junction had 0 bases not matched to a gene; V was cut back by 3 bases and J by 0 bases. Germline values: CDR1 MNHEY, CDR2 SMNVEV (reference sequence). The length of the CDR3 is 14 residues. The CDR3 nucleotides read TGTGCCAGCAGTTTCAGGGGGCTGAACACTGAAGCTTTCTTT. It is translated as CASSFRGLNTEAFF.

The V and J genes are TRBV30 and TRBJ1-5, with TRBD1 matching over 9 bases. J gave up 5 bases and V 5 bases, and 4 bases lay outside the gene matches. CDR1 and CDR2 (germline): GTSNPN, SVGIG (reference sequence). This CDR3 is 13 amino acids long. The CDR3 DNA is TGTGCCTGGGGACAGGGGAAGGATCAGCCCCAGCATTTT. Its protein is CAWGQGKDQPQHF.

The chain recombines TRBV28 with TRBJ1-6, with TRBD1 matching 11 bases. With V trimmed by 3 bases and J by 10 bases, 8 bases remained unmatched. CDR3 length equals 16 residues. Germline loops: CDR1 MDHEN, CDR2 SYDVKM. DNA of the CDR3: TGTGCCAGCAGTTTGATCGGACAGGGGGCCCGCTCACCCCTCCACTTT. The encoded protein is CASSLIGQGARSPLHF.

The chain joins TRBV30 to TRBJ1-2; D gene unclear. The germline V gene encodes CDR1 GTSNPN and CDR2 SVGIG (reference sequence). V was cut by 1 base and J by 8 bases, with 17 bases left in between. CDR3 size: 14 residues. Written as DNA, the CDR3 is TGTGCCTGGAGTGCCGGCCCCCAGGCCGGAGGCTACACCTTC. Protein sequence: CAWSAGPQAGGYTF.

V gene TRBV6-6 combines with J gene TRBJ1-1; no definite D call. The CDR3 has 11 amino acids. Trimming took off 4 bases at V and 6 bases at J, with 6 bases between the two ends. Germline values: CDR1 MNHNY, CDR2 SVGAGI (reference sequence). The CDR3 DNA sequence: TGTGCCAGCAGTTGGCATTCTGAAGCTTTCTTT. Protein sequence: CASSWHSEAFF.

V usage is TRBV28 and J usage is TRBJ1-6; 8 bases line up with TRBD1. The CDR3 consists of 17 residues. The junction had 11 bases not matched to a gene; V was cut back by 6 bases and J by 4 bases. Germline-derived CDR1 and CDR2 are MDHEN and SYDVKM. DNA of the CDR3: TGTGCCAGCAGCCATGACAGGGGCCAGAAGTATAATTCACCCCTCCACTTT. Its protein product is CASSHDRGQKYNSPLHF.

The chain combines TRBV9 with TRBJ1-3, with D unclear. Deletions cut 0 bases from V and 4 bases from J, with 8 bases between. Germline CDR1 reads SGDLS; CDR2 reads YYNGEE. The CDR3 is 14 residues long. The CDR3 reads CASSVAAQGNTIYF. CDR3 bases: TGTGCCAGCAGCGTAGCGGCACAGGGAAACACCATATATTTT.

The chain carries TRBV2 and TRBJ2-5; no definite D call. Germline CDR1 reads SNHLY; CDR2 reads FYNNEI. The ends were cut back, 10 bases at V and 5 bases at J, with 8 bases in the middle. This CDR3 is 10 amino acids long. CDR3 residues: CAIGVETQYF. The CDR3 DNA is TGTGCCATTGGAGTGGAGACCCAGTACTTC. The full variable domain, completed using reference TRBV2 and TRBJ2-5, is EPEVTQTPSHQVTQMGQEVILRCVPISNHLYFYWYRQILGQKVEFLVSFYNNEISEKSEIFDDQFSVERPDGSNFTLKIRSTKLEDSAMYFCAIGVETQYFGPGTRLLVL.

The chain combines TRBV29-1 with TRBJ2-7; 9 bases are shared with TRBD1. Trimming removed 4 bases from V and 8 bases from J; junction bases left unmatched: 15. Per germline, CDR1 SQVTM and CDR2 ANQGSEA. This CDR3 is built from 15 residues. The CDR3 region is CSVAKEWDRAVKQYF. The CDR3 DNA is TGCAGCGTTGCCAAGGAATGGGACAGGGCAGTTAAGCAGTACTTC.

This clone was counted between two and nine times. This chain uses TRBV6-5 with TRBJ1-1, with D uncertain. The germline V gene has CDR1 MNHEY and CDR2 SVGAGI. V lost 6 bases to trimming and J lost 1 base, with 9 bases between them. This CDR3 has 13 amino acids. Written as DNA, the CDR3 is TGTGCCAGCAGCCCACTGCCGAACACTGAAGCTTTCTTT. This codes for CASSPLPNTEAFF.

The chain employs TRBV27 and TRBJ2-3, with TRBD2 matching over 9 bases. Germline V gene lookup returns CDR1 MNHEY and CDR2 SMNVEV (reference sequence). The ends lost 4 bases at V and 0 bases at J; junction bases unmatched: 8. This CDR3 comprises 17 residues. The DNA of the CDR3 is TGTGCCAGCAGTTGGGGCGGGGGGGCCCGTAGCACAGATACGCAGTATTTT. This encodes CASSWGGGARSTDTQYF.

The chain carries TRBV5-1 and TRBJ1-1; 10 bases line up with TRBD1. The CDR3 sequence is 14 residues long. Germline V gene data show CDR1 as SGHRS and CDR2 as YFSETQ. V shed 3 bases, J shed 4 bases, and the junction held 3 bases outside the gene matches. The CDR3 sequence is CASSWDRGGTEAFF. DNA of the CDR3: TGCGCCAGCAGCTGGGACAGGGGAGGCACTGAAGCTTTCTTT.

Concerning this clone itself: This specimen includes other DNA sequences encoding the same CDR3. The rearrangement uses TRBV7-2 and TRBJ1-1; 7 bases are a match to TRBD1. V lost 4 bases to trimming and J lost 6 bases; unmatched junction nucleotides: 5. The germline CDR1 and CDR2 sequences are SGHTA and FQGNSA. This CDR3 region has 13 residues. This chain's CDR3 is CASSSQGLAEAFF. The CDR3 DNA follows: TGTGCCAGCAGCTCACAGGGGTTGGCTGAAGCTTTCTTT.

The chain joins TRBV6-5 to TRBJ1-5; D call uncertain. The CDR3 length is 14 residues. V lost 0 bases, J lost 7 bases, and 10 bases lay in between. Germline lookup yields CDR1 MNHEY and CDR2 SVGAGI. The CDR3 here is CASSYSEGGQPQHF. The CDR3 DNA sequence: TGTGCCAGCAGTTACTCGGAGGGAGGGCAGCCCCAGCATTTT.

The chain joins TRBV5-1 to TRBJ2-1, with TRBD2 matching over 8 bases. This CDR3 is built from 14 residues. CDR1 and CDR2 from the germline V gene are SGHRS and YFSETQ. J was trimmed by 3 bases and V by 2 bases; bases with no gene match: 1. CDR3 DNA sequence: TGCGCCAGCAGCTTTGGGACTAGCTACAATGAGCAGTTCTTC. Translation: CASSFGTSYNEQFF.

This chain connects TRBV28 to TRBJ1-1; tentative D call: TRBD1 (5 bases). The CDR3 consists of 12 residues. V dropped 1 base and J dropped 7 bases, with 7 bases sitting between them. Germline V lookup: CDR1 MDHEN, CDR2 SYDVKM. CDR3 nucleotides: TGTGCCAGCAGTTTATCGGGGGGTGAAGCTTTCTTT. It yields the protein CASSLSGGEAFF. Full variable domain (missing parts from reference TRBV28 and TRBJ1-1): DVKVTQSSRYLVKRTGEKVFLECVQDMDHENMFWYRQDPGLGLRLIYFSYDVKMKEKGDIPEGYSVSREKKERFSLILESASTNQTSMYLCASSLSGGEAFFGQGTRLTVV.

V usage is TRBV5-1 and J usage is TRBJ1-2, with D possibly being TRBD1 (5 bases). The germline CDR1 and CDR2 sequences are SGHRS and YFSETQ. V lost 4 bases and J 2 bases, leaving 9 bases between the germline ends. The CDR3 length is 13 residues. The CDR3 protein is CASSQAGNYGYTF. CDR3 nucleotides: TGCGCCAGCAGCCAGGCAGGGAACTATGGCTACACCTTC. The whole variable domain, filled in from reference TRBV5-1 and TRBJ1-2, reads KAGVTQTPRYLIKTRGQQVTLSCSPISGHRSVSWYQQTPGQGLQFLFEYFSETQRNKGNFPGRFSGRQFSNSRSEMNVSTLELGDSALYLCASSQAGNYGYTFGSGTRLTVV.

The chain combines TRBV5-1 with TRBJ2-5, with a weak D call TRBD2 (6 bases). The germline V gene has CDR1 SGHRS and CDR2 YFSETQ. Trimming pared 2 bases from V and 3 bases from J, leaving 11 bases between. The CDR3 sequence is 14 residues long. The CDR3 DNA is TGCGCCAGCAGCTTCGGCGGGACGGAAGAGACCCAGTACTTC. The encoded protein is CASSFGGTEETQYF.

V is TRBV30 and J is TRBJ1-5; D is undetermined. Looked up from germline, CDR1 is GTSNPN and CDR2 is SVGIG (reference sequence). V shed 2 bases and J shed 2 bases, with 10 bases lying between them. The CDR3 contains 14 residues. CDR3: CAWSPPGGNQPQHF. CDR3 in DNA: TGTGCCTGGAGTCCCCCCGGTGGCAATCAGCCCCAGCATTTT. The whole variable domain, remainder taken from reference TRBV30 and TRBJ1-5, is SQTIHQWPATLVQPVGSPLSLECTVEGTSNPNLYWYRQAAGRGLQLLFYSVGIGQISSEVPQNLSASRPQDRQFILSSKKLLLSDSGFYLCAWSPPGGNQPQHFGDGTRLSIL.

The rearrangement joins TRBV27 to TRBJ2-1, with 7 bases identical to TRBD2. Per germline, CDR1 MNHEY and CDR2 SMNVEV (reference sequence). J lost 3 bases, V lost 2 bases, and 7 bases had no gene match. This CDR3 region has 16 residues. Here the CDR3 reads CASSLGSGTFYNEQFF. The CDR3 coding sequence is TGTGCCAGCAGTTTAGGCAGCGGGACCTTCTACAATGAGCAGTTCTTC.

V is TRBV7-8 and J is TRBJ2-5; 8 nucleotides agree with TRBD1. The V and J ends lost 5 bases and 0 bases, in that order; junction bases with no gene match: 8. Looked up from germline, CDR1 is SGHVS and CDR2 is FQNEAQ. CDR3 length: 16 residues. For the CDR3, the DNA is TGTGCCAGCAGCATACCGACAGGGGCCAACCAAGAGACCCAGTACTTC. This sequence encodes CASSIPTGANQETQYF. The whole variable domain, filled in from reference TRBV7-8 and TRBJ2-5, reads GAGVSQSPRYKVAKRGQDVALRCDPISGHVSLFWYQQALGQGPEFLTYFQNEAQLDKSGLPSDRFFAERPEGSVSTLKIQRTQQEDSAVYLCASSIPTGANQETQYFGPGTRLLVL.

The V call is TRBV28, the J call TRBJ2-1; weak D call: TRBD1 (6 bases). Germline CDR1 is MDHEN and CDR2 is SYDVKM. Trimming took off 5 bases at V and 7 bases at J, with 12 bases between the two ends. The CDR3 runs 13 residues. The CDR3: CASSISRGNEQFF. DNA of the CDR3: TGTGCCAGCAGTATTTCTAGGGGGAATGAGCAGTTCTTC.

In DNA form, the CDR3 reads TGTGCCAGCAGTCAGCCCAGATGGGCCAGTGAGCAGTTCTTC. Translating gives CASSQPRWASEQFF. This sequence joins TRBV7-6 and TRBJ2-1; D unresolved. From germline, CDR1 is SGHVS and CDR2 FNYEAQ. Trimming cost V 6 bases and J 9 bases, with 18 bases left between them. CDR3 length: 14 residues.

This clone was picked up a small number of times. The V call is TRBV7-8, the J call TRBJ2-7; 10 positions match TRBD2. The CDR3 runs 15 residues. The germline CDR1 and CDR2 sequences are SGHVS and FQNEAQ. With 5 bases clipped from V and 4 bases from J, the junction kept 8 bases outside the gene matches. Here the CDR3 DNA reads TGTGCCAGCAGCGCAGCGACTAGCGGGCTATACGAGCAGTACTTC. Residues: CASSAATSGLYEQYF.

This clone was picked up one time. The CDR3 nucleotides are TGTGCCAGCAGTGCGACAGGGGATGTAGCTAATGAAAAACTGTTTTTT. It specifies CASSATGDVANEKLFF. The rearrangement joins TRBV28 to TRBJ1-4; TRBD1 matches 8 bases. The V gene end was trimmed by 5 bases and the J gene end by 3 bases; junction bases not matched to a gene: 8. The germline CDR1 and CDR2 sequences are MDHEN and SYDVKM. This CDR3 spans 16 amino acids.

J is TRBJ1-2 and V is TRBV15; 8 positions match TRBD1. The germline V gene has CDR1 LNHNV and CDR2 YYDKDF (reference sequence). V was clipped by 2 bases and J by 1 base; unmatched bases: 6. CDR3 length equals 16 residues. CDR3 coding DNA: TGTGCCACCAGCAGATTCGGACAGGGCAGTAACTATGGCTACACCTTC. This encodes CATSRFGQGSNYGYTF.

CDR3 residues: CASSEAQGREQFF. The CDR3 coding sequence is TGTGCCAGCAGTGAAGCGCAGGGAAGGGAGCAGTTCTTC. The gene calls are TRBV6-1 and TRBJ2-1; TRBD1 might be the D (5 bases). Per germline, CDR1 MNHNS and CDR2 SASEGT. V shed 0 bases and J shed 10 bases, with 10 bases lying between them. This CDR3 is built from 13 residues.

This clone was observed a handful of times. The V call is TRBV30, the J call TRBJ2-1; 8 nucleotides align to TRBD2. CDR1 and CDR2 from the germline V gene are GTSNPN and SVGIG (reference sequence). Trimming cost V 0 bases and J 0 bases; bases outside gene matches: 10. The CDR3 has 18 amino acids. CDR3 in DNA: TGTGCCTGGAGTGTATATCGGGGGGGCCCCAGCTCCTACAATGAGCAGTTCTTC. It encodes CAWSVYRGGPSSYNEQFF.

This clone was detected only once. The genes are TRBV5-6 and TRBJ1-1; no reliable D call. The V gene's germline CDR1 is SGHDT and CDR2 YYEEEE. The CDR3 consists of 10 residues. The V end lost 8 bases, the J end lost 9 bases, and 11 bases lay between the germline ends. The CDR3 coding sequence is TGTGCCAGGACGGGGTCCAAAGCTTTCTTT. Translated: CARTGSKAFF.

This clone was recorded only once. V is TRBV19 and J is TRBJ2-7; D possibly corresponds to TRBD2 (5 bases). V lost 3 bases and J 7 bases, leaving 10 bases between the germline ends. Per the germline V gene, CDR1 is LNHDA and CDR2 is SQIVND (reference sequence). The CDR3 runs 12 residues. The CDR3 protein is CASSIGIGEQYF. DNA of the CDR3: TGTGCCAGTAGTATCGGGATAGGGGAGCAGTACTTC.